This T cell receptor beta chain originates from a study of blood T cell repertoires in COVID-19. Study as a whole: There were acute and convalescent COVID-19 samples, and they came from the United States, Italy and Spain. Nucleic acid was either cDNA or gDNA, and it came from T cells, B-cell-depleted T cells, or PBMCs.

This clone was detected once. The method was immunoSEQ multiplex PCR; TCRdb's version includes in-frame clones alone and lacks a portion of them. Here the sample spans roughly 100,000 clones, approximately 92% being singletons. The CDR3 covers 19 residues. The ends lost 7 bases at V and 1 base at J; junction bases unmatched: 14. Germline-derived CDR1 and CDR2 are MDHEN and SYDVKM. Sequencing was carried out using peripheral blood. The chain is built from TRBV28 and TRBJ2-2; 11 nucleotides agree with TRBD1. This clonotype was sampled from a woman aged 45 to 65 with COVID-19, enrolled during active disease. CDR3 nucleotides: TGTGCCAGCAAACCAACTAGCCGGGACAGGGGGGAGAACACCGGGGAGCTGTTTTTT. Amino acid sequence: CASKPTSRDRGENTGELFF.